This T cell receptor beta chain was sequenced during a study of early T cells in non-severe SARS-CoV-2 infection. Study background: With bulk RNA from unsorted whole blood as input, sequencing yielded unpaired chains. General observations from the study: Anti-spike CD8 specificities were favored by VDJdb matching, whose results missed private and CD4 specificities.

This clonotype was detected a few times. The target antigen is unknown. CDR1 is SGHVS and CDR2 is FQNEAQ in the germline V gene. V was cut by 4 bases and J by 4 bases, with 10 bases left in between. This CDR3 region has 14 residues. Individual cDNA molecules each received unique molecular identifiers attached to them. TCRdb re-called the 5' RACE reads with MiXCR, one entry per CDR3 protein. The sample carries about 66,000 distinct CDR3 sequences, roughly 10% recorded once. The receptor comes from an adult who was a healthcare worker with PCR-confirmed SARS-CoV-2 infection or an uninfected control (not recorded which). The chain couples TRBV7-8 to TRBJ1-4; D is uncertain. Material for sequencing was whole blood. The chain's CDR3 is CASSSGRSNEKLFF. The CDR3 coding sequence is TGTGCCAGCAGCTCTGGACGGAGTAATGAAAAACTGTTTTTT.